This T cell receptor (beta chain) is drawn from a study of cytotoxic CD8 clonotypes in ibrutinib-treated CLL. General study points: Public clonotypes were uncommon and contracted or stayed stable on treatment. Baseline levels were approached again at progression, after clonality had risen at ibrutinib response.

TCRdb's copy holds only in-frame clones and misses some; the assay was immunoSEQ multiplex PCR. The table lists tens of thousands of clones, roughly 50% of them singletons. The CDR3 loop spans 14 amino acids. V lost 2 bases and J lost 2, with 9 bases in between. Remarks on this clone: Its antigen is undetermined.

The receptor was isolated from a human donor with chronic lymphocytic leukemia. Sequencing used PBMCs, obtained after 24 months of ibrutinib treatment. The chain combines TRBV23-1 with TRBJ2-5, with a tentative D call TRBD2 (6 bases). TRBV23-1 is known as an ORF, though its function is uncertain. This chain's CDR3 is CASSQGGSQETQYF. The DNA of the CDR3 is TGCGCCAGCAGTCAAGGGGGGAGTCAAGAGACCCAGTACTTC.